A selection of T cell receptor beta chains follows, all from one sample in a study of T-cell memory formation after mild COVID-19. TCRdb re-derived calls from the 5' RACE reads in MiXCR, one entry per CDR3 protein. In the table there are around 340,000 distinct CDR3 sequences, 15% to 20% of which are singletons. The sample was PBMCs or a T cell subset sorted from them (not recorded which). All receptors come from a young man who had mild COVID-19 (a few samples of this study predate the infection). Cell type and time point are not known. The CDR3 runs from the conserved cysteine through the conserved F or W. Fields, in order: CDR3 protein, J gene, clone size, V gene. Part of the rows lack a size; the others show once, few, many or a class for expanded clones.

CASGPAGILNEQFF,TRBJ2-1,few,TRBV2
CASRPSDRGIYGYTF,TRBJ1-2,-,TRBV5-4
CASSTLTGTENTGELFF,TRBJ2-2,-,TRBV18
CASSDPGTDYNEQFF,TRBJ2-1,-,TRBV4-2
CAWSYGGQSSPLHF,TRBJ1-6,-,TRBV30
CASGPVINQPQHF,TRBJ1-5,few,TRBV6-2/TRBV6-3
CASRGSQRGGNIQYF,TRBJ2-4,-,TRBV12-3/TRBV12-4
CASSLADTLVADTQYF,TRBJ2-3,few,TRBV5-1
CASSIGTGNTEAFF,TRBJ1-1,-,TRBV19
CASSPSGREKLFF,TRBJ1-4,-,TRBV12-3/TRBV12-4
CASSFMPGGGETQYF,TRBJ2-5,few,TRBV5-1
CAISESGLVAKNIQYF,TRBJ2-4,-,TRBV10-3
CASSQEAEVGEKLFF,TRBJ1-4,many,TRBV4-3
CASGNKEGRSGELFF,TRBJ2-2,few,TRBV4-3
CASKLEIANYGYTF,TRBJ1-2,few,TRBV12-3/TRBV12-4
CASSLFNTGELFF,TRBJ2-2,-,TRBV5-1
CASSRETGGWNEQFF,TRBJ2-1,-,TRBV27
CASSQSSLQETQYF,TRBJ2-5,few,TRBV7-7
CSVGLPGTNEKLFF,TRBJ1-4,few,TRBV29-1
CASSLVPRGQDIQYF,TRBJ2-4,-,TRBV7-2
CASSQDRSVDEKLFF,TRBJ1-4,few,TRBV4-3